The clone carrying this T cell receptor (beta chain) was detected once. What it recognizes is unknown. A read error may explain this, as a much larger clone is one base away. A single record per CDR3 protein comes from TCRdb applying MiXCR to the multiplex PCR reads. This sample has some 120,000 distinct CDR3 sequences; 21% occur once, and the top ten carry about 2%. This sample was taken from a study of breast tumors, draining lymph nodes, adjacent tissues. Findings and limits, study-wide: Tumor repertoires ranked between lymph nodes and nontumor tissue in diversity, with V and J gene preferences.

Axillary draining lymph nodes of breast cancer patients supplied the node samples. CDR3 length: 15 amino acids. Germline V lookup: CDR1 SEHNR, CDR2 FQNEAQ (reference sequence). Material for sequencing was axillary lymph node tissue. The source is a female donor with breast cancer. Some clones in this sample may be carry-over from other donors' samples. The chain has TRBV7-9 and TRBJ2-3; 9 bases are a match to TRBD2. The CDR3: CASSSSGTSTDRQYF. The CDR3 DNA follows: TGTGCCAGCAGTTCTAGCGGGACTAGCACAGATAGGCAGTATTTT. The full variable domain, its missing parts supplied by reference TRBV7-9 and TRBJ2-3, is DTGVSQNPRHKITKRGQNVTFRCDPISEHNRLYWYRQTLGQGPEFLTYFQNEAQLEKSRLLSDRFSAERPKGSFSTLEIQRTEQGDSAMYLCASSSSGTSTDRQYFGPGTRLTVL.